These 5 T cell receptor beta chains originate from one sample sequenced in a study of monozygotic twins with inflammatory bowel disease. TCRdb reprocessed the 5' RACE reads and stores each CDR3 protein as one record, lacking DNA. The sample spans a few hundred thousand distinct CDR3 sequences; the ten largest clones claim roughly 5.3%. Sample: blood. The source of these receptors is a human donor with ulcerative colitis or Crohn's disease, or a healthy co-twin of an affected twin (not recorded which).

The gene calls are TRBV10-1 and TRBJ2-1; TCRdb lists TRBD2, though no DNA is available to test this call. The CDR3 loop spans 15 amino acids. Germline V gene sequence: CDR1 WNHNN, CDR2 SYGVQD (reference sequence). CDR3 sequence reads: CASSDSIAGVSEQFF.

The chain recombines TRBV7-3 with TRBJ1-1; TCRdb proposes TRBD1, but this gene call is untestable without DNA. CDR3 length: 16 residues. CDR1 is SGHTA, CDR2 FQGTGA, per germline. This CDR3 reads CASSPSGPQAGTEAFF.

This sequence joins TRBV12-3 or TRBV12-4 and TRBJ2-7; there is no DNA to check the TCRdb D call of TRBD2. The CDR3 contains 13 residues. The chain's CDR3 is CANKFSGRAEQYF.

CDR3 region: CSARAGEEKLFF. This chain uses TRBV20-1 with TRBJ1-4; the TCRdb D gene call, TRBD1, has no DNA to confirm it. The CDR3 is made up of 12 amino acids. Germline V gene sequence: CDR1 DFQATT, CDR2 SNEGSKA (reference sequence).

The J gene is TRBJ2-2, the V gene TRBV4-3. CDR1 is LGHNA, CDR2 YSLEER, per germline. The CDR3 has 11 amino acids. The CDR3 loop reads CASSQDGELFF.